What follows is one T cell receptor (beta chain) and its context. Germline values: CDR1 MDHEN, CDR2 SYDVKM. The V gene end was trimmed by 3 bases and the J gene end by 5 bases; junction bases not matched to a gene: 12. There are 18 residues in the CDR3. The data were obtained in a study of shared clonotypes between healthy human individuals. Across the whole study: The composition of the donors was two women and a few men aged 18 to 49.

The assay ran at deep level. In the study's own analysis: As immunoSEQ supplied junction-only sequences (without quality scores), filtering differed. Sequenced by immunoSEQ multiplex PCR; TCRdb stores in-frame clones only, minus some. V, J and clone size reflect that table, while D and trimming were determined from the DNA. The data hold fewer than 550,000 clones, with over 60% observed a single time. The clonotype was recovered from a woman in her 40s in good health. Some clones in this sample may be carry-over from other donors' samples. The sequenced sample consisted of PBMCs. The chain links TRBV28 to TRBJ2-2; TRBD2 aligns across 10 bases. Written as DNA, the CDR3 is TGTGCCAGCAGTTTGACTAGCGGGTTTTCGAGTTGGACCGGGGAGCTGTTTTTT. Translating it yields CASSLTSGFSSWTGELFF.